This is a list of T cell receptor beta chains from one sample in a study of beta chain features in type 1 diabetes. Method: immunoSEQ multiplex PCR; TCRdb's copy keeps in-frame clones and lacks some. The sample carries around 41,000 clones, approximately 60% recorded once. The source material was Tregs from blood. The source of these receptors is a man under 40 with type 1 diabetes. Some clones in this sample may be carry-over from other donors' samples. Both conserved end residues are part of each CDR3. D genes are given only for firm matches. Size values are once, few and many counts, or a class for expanded clones, and some rows have none.

>TRBV19|TRBJ2-5|TRBD1|-
TGTGCCAGTAGAAAGGACAGGTACCAAGAGACCCAGTACTTC
CASRKDRYQETQYF
>TRBV5-1|TRBJ2-1|TRBD1|-
TGCGCCAGCAGCGGACAGGGGGGTGACAATGAGCAGTTCTTC
CASSGQGGDNEQFF
>TRBV20-1|TRBJ2-3|-|-
TGCAGTGCTACTGGGAGGGATACGCAGTATTTT
CSATGRDTQYF
>TRBV2|TRBJ2-4|-|-
TGTGCCAGCAGTGAGGGGCAGAAAAACATTCAGTACTTC
CASSEGQKNIQYF
>TRBV7-9|TRBJ1-1|-|-
TGTGCCAGCAGCTTACCCATGTGGCCCGCTGAAGCTTTCTTT
CASSLPMWPAEAFF
>TRBV6-6|TRBJ2-3|-|-
TGTGCCAGCAGTCCCGGCACAGATACGCAGTATTTT
CASSPGTDTQYF
>TRBV10-3|TRBJ2-2|-|-
TGTGCCATCAGTACGAGGGACTCTGGGAGCGCCGGGGAGCTGTTTTTT
CAISTRDSGSAGELFF
>TRBV14|TRBJ2-7|-|-
TGTGCCAGCAGCCGTTACTACGAGCAGTACTTC
CASSRYYEQYF
>TRBV5-6|TRBJ2-2|-|-
TGTGCCAGCAGCTTGGCGGCAGGGTGGGTGGAGCTGTTTTTT
CASSLAAGWVELFF
>TRBV7-2|TRBJ2-6|-|-
TGTGCCAGCAGCTTAGCGTGGAGGACTGGGGCCAACGTCCTGACTTTC
CASSLAWRTGANVLTF
>TRBV25-1|TRBJ2-5|-|-
TGTGCCAGCAGTGACTTTGGGGGGGCAGGGACCCAGTACTTC
CASSDFGGAGTQYF
>TRBV27|TRBJ1-5|TRBD1|-
TGTGCCAGCAGCTCCGGGACAGGTTTTCGTCAGCCCCAGCATTTT
CASSSGTGFRQPQHF
>TRBV12-5|TRBJ2-3|-|-
TGTGCTAGTGGTTTCATAGGCGGGGACCCTAGCACAGATACGCAGTATTTT
CASGFIGGDPSTDTQYF
>TRBV6-6|TRBJ2-1|TRBD2|-
TGTGCCAGCAGACCTAGCGGGGGGGCTGGGGAGCAGTTCTTC
CASRPSGGAGEQFF
>TRBV7-8|TRBJ1-4|-|-
TGTGCCAGCAGCTTAGCGCGTGGGCGTGAAAAACTGTTTTTT
CASSLARGREKLFF
>TRBV6-6|TRBJ1-5|-|-
TGTGCCAGCATCAGAGTCCCGGACAGAAATCAGCCCCAGCATTTT
CASIRVPDRNQPQHF
>TRBV18|TRBJ2-3|TRBD2|-
TGTGCCAGCTCCCGGACTAGCGGGAGTGGGAGCACAGATACGCAGTATTTT
CASSRTSGSGSTDTQYF
>TRBV7-9|TRBJ1-5|TRBD1|-
TGTGCCAGCAGCTTAGTCACAGGGGTATGGGACAGCAATCAGCCCCAGCATTTT
CASSLVTGVWDSNQPQHF
>TRBV6-5|TRBJ2-2|TRBD2|-
TGTGCCAGCAGACGGGGGGGGACCGGGGAGCTGTTTTTT
CASRRGGTGELFF
>TRBV30|TRBJ2-1|TRBD1|-
TGTGCCTGGAGTTTCACAGGGGGCGCTTACAATGAGCAGTTCTTC
CAWSFTGGAYNEQFF
>TRBV7-9|TRBJ1-1|-|-
TGTGCCAGCAGCTTAGACAACGGGAGGGCTGAAGCTTTCTTT
CASSLDNGRAEAFF
>TRBV2|TRBJ2-5|-|once
TGTGCCAGCAGAGCCCAGGGGCCGTGGGAGACCCAGTACTTC
CASRAQGPWETQYF
>TRBV7-9|TRBJ1-2|-|-
TGTGCCAGCAGCCAGGGAAGGAACTATGGCTACACCTTC
CASSQGRNYGYTF
>TRBV6-1|TRBJ1-5|-|-
TGTGCCAGCAGATCGACGCCATCCAGGCAGCCCCAGCATTTT
CASRSTPSRQPQHF
>TRBV4-2|TRBJ2-2|TRBD1|-
TGTGCCAGCAGCCAGCCCGGGACAGGGGGCACCGGGGAGCTGTTTTTT
CASSQPGTGGTGELFF
>TRBV21-1|TRBJ2-1|-|-
TGTGCCAGCAGTCTATCACAGGGGGCAAATGAGCAGTTCTTC
CASSLSQGANEQFF
>TRBV7-2|TRBJ2-5|TRBD1|few
TGTGCCAGCAGCCGCGGACAGGAAGAGACCCAGTACTTC
CASSRGQEETQYF
>TRBV6-5|TRBJ2-7|-|-
TGTGCCAGCTCTAGGCCGGGCTACGAGCAGTACTTC
CASSRPGYEQYF
>TRBV4-1|TRBJ1-2|TRBD1|once
TGCGCCAGCAGCCAGCGGGACAGGGGGCTAAATGGCTACACCTTC
CASSQRDRGLNGYTF
>TRBV27|TRBJ1-5|TRBD1|-
TGTGCCAGCAGTTTGTTTGCCGGGACAGGGAATCAGCCCCAGCATTTT
CASSLFAGTGNQPQHF
>TRBV5-1|TRBJ1-1|-|-
TGCGCCAGCAGCTTGGTGGAGAGGACTGAAGCTTTCTTT
CASSLVERTEAFF
>TRBV19|TRBJ2-4|-|-
TGTGCCAGTAGTATAGGTCGGGGAGTGAGAAAAAACATTCAGTACTTC
CASSIGRGVRKNIQYF
>TRBV6-5|TRBJ1-2|TRBD1|-
TGTGCCAGCACCTTTGACAGGGGCCACGGCTACACCTTC
CASTFDRGHGYTF
>TRBV29-1|TRBJ2-3|TRBD2|-
TGCAGCGTTGTAACTAGCGGGGGGGATACGCAGTATTTT
CSVVTSGGDTQYF
>TRBV18|TRBJ1-3|-|few
TGTGCCAGCTCACCGACTGATGGAAACACCATATATTTT
CASSPTDGNTIYF
>TRBV19|TRBJ2-5|-|-
TGTGCCAGTAGTATAGGGTCTGGAGCCGTGGAGACCCAGTACTTC
CASSIGSGAVETQYF
>TRBV6-5|TRBJ1-1|TRBD1|-
TGTGCCAGCAGTGTAACAGGGGGGGTCGGGGGAGCTTTCTTT
CASSVTGGVGGAFF
>TRBV7-9|TRBJ2-1|TRBD2|-
TGTGCCAGCAGCTTAGCAGCGGGGGGGCTAGTAGTTAGTACGAATGAGCAGTTCTTC
CASSLAAGGLVVSTNEQFF
>TRBV7-2|TRBJ2-1|-|-
TGTGCCAGCAGCTTCGGGGGTAGCTCCTACAATGAGCAGTTCTTC
CASSFGGSSYNEQFF
>TRBV4-3|TRBJ1-4|-|-
TGCGCCAGCAGCCAAGATCGAGGGATAGGAGAAAAACTGTTTTTT
CASSQDRGIGEKLFF
>TRBV7-8|TRBJ1-5|-|-
TGTGCCAGCAGCTTAGGTGAGACAGCTAGCAATCAGCCCCAGCATTTT
CASSLGETASNQPQHF
>TRBV5-1|TRBJ1-1|TRBD1|few
TGCGCCAGCAGTCCAGACAGGGACACTGAAGCTTTCTTT
CASSPDRDTEAFF
>TRBV7-9|TRBJ2-4|TRBD1|few
TGTGCCAGCAGCTTAGGACGGGGACAGGGGAGCGGCAAAAACATTCAGTACTTC
CASSLGRGQGSGKNIQYF
>TRBV7-2|TRBJ2-1|-|few
TGTGCCAGCAGCCGTATTCTCCCCCGGGTCTACAATGAGCAGTTCTTC
CASSRILPRVYNEQFF
>TRBV6-4|TRBJ1-5|TRBD1|once
TGTGCCAGCAGTTTTGACAGGGGGGGTCAGCCCCAGCATTTT
CASSFDRGGQPQHF
>TRBV6-5|TRBJ2-7|TRBD1|-
TGTGCCAGCAGTTACCAGACAGGGGCCTACGAGCAGTACTTC
CASSYQTGAYEQYF
>TRBV7-2|TRBJ1-1|TRBD1|-
TGTGCCAGCAGCCCCGGACAGGGGAAAATGAACACTGAAGCTTTCTTT
CASSPGQGKMNTEAFF
>TRBV7-2|TRBJ2-1|TRBD2|-
TGTGCCAGCAGCTCTTATGGGCGGGGGGGCCTAGATGAGCAGTTCTTC
CASSSYGRGGLDEQFF
>TRBV7-2|TRBJ2-5|-|-
TGTGCCAGCAGCTTAGCGCTGGGGCGCAGTGGGCAAGAGACCCAGTACTTC
CASSLALGRSGQETQYF
>TRBV6-6|TRBJ2-1|TRBD1|-
TGTGCCAGCAGTCTTAACAGGGGATCCTACAATGAGCAGTTCTTC
CASSLNRGSYNEQFF
>TRBV21-1|TRBJ1-5|-|few
TGTGCCAGCAGCAAATTCAGGGCTGATAATCAGCCCCAGCATTTT
CASSKFRADNQPQHF
>TRBV18|TRBJ2-7|TRBD2|-
TGTGCCAGCTCACCACCGGGGGGGGTCGAGCAGTACTTC
CASSPPGGVEQYF
>TRBV14|TRBJ2-7|-|-
TGTGCCAGCAGCCCAAGAAGAGGGCAGGGGAACTACGAGCAGTACTTC
CASSPRRGQGNYEQYF